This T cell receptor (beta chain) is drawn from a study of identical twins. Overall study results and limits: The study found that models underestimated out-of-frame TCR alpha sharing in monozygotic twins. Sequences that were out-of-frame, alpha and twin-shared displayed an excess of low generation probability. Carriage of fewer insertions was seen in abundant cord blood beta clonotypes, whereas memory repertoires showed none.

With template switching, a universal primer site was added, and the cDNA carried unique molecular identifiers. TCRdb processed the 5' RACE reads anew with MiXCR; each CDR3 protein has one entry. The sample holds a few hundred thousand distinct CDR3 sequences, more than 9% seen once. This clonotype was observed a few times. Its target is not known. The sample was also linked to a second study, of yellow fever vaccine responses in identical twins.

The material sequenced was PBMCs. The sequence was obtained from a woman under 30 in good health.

CDR3: CASSQGTATRGANVLTF. CDR3 in DNA: TGTGCCAGCAGCCAAGGGACAGCGACCAGGGGGGCCAACGTCCTGACTTTC. The chain has TRBV14 and TRBJ2-6, with D possibly TRBD1 on 6 matching bases. Germline CDR1 and CDR2: SGHDN and FVKESK. Trimming left V 1 base short and J 4 bases short, with 14 bases between. The CDR3 covers 17 residues.